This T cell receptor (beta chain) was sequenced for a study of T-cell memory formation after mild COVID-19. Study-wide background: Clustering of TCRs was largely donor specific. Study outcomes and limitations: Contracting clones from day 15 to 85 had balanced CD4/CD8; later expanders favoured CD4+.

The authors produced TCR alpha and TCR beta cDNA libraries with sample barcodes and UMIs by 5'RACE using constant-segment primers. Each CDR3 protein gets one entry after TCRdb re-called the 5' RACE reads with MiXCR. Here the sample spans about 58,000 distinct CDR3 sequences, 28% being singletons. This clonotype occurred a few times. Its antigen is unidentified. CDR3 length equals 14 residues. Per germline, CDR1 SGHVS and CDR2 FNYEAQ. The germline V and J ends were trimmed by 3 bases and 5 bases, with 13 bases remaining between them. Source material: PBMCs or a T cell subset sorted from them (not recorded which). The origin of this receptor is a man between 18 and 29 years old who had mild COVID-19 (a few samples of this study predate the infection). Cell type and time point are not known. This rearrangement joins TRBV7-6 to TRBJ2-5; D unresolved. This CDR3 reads CASSFHSARETQYF. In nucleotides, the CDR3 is TGTGCCAGCAGCTTCCATAGTGCCCGGGAGACCCAGTACTTC.